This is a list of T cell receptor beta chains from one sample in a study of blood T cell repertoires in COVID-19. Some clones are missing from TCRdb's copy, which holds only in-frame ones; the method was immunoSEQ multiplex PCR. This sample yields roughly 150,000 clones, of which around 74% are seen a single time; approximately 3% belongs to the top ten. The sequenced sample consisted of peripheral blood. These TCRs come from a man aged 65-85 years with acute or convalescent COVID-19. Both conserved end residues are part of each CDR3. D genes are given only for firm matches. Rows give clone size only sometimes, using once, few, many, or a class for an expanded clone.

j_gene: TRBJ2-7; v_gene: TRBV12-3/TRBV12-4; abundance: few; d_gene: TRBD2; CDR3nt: TGTGCCAGCAGTTTGGGACTAGCGGTGTACTTC; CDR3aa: CASSLGLAVYF
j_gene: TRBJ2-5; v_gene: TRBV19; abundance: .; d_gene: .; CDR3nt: TGTGCCAGTAGGAGTATCTTAGTGGGAGCGGGTGAGACCCAGTACTTC; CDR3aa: CASRSILVGAGETQYF
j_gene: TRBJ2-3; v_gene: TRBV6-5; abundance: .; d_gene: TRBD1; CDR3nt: TGTGCCAGCAGTCGACAGGGGACAGATACGCAGTATTTT; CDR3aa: CASSRQGTDTQYF
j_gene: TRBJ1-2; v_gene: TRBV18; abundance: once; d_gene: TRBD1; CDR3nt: TGTGCCAGCTCAGCAACGGGGACAGGGGGGGACTATGGCTACACCTTC; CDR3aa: CASSATGTGGDYGYTF
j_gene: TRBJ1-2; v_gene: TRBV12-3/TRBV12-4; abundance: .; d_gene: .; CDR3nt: TGTGCCAGCAGTTTAACTGCTAACTATGGCTACACCTTC; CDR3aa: CASSLTANYGYTF
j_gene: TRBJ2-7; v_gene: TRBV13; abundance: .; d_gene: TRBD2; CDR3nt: TGTGCCAGCAGCCCCTCTCGGGGACTAGCGAACTACGAGCAGTACTTC; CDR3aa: CASSPSRGLANYEQYF
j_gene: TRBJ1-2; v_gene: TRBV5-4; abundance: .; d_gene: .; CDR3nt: TGTGCCAGCAGCTTGGACGGGTCCGATCAAGGAGGCTACACCTTC; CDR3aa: CASSLDGSDQGGYTF
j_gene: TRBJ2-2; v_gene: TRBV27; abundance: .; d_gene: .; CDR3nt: TGTGCCAGCAGCCCTAGGGGCACCGGGGAGCTGTTTTTT; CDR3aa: CASSPRGTGELFF
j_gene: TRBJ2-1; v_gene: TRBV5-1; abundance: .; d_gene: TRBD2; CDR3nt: TGCGCCAGCAGCGTAGAGCGGGGGGCATCCTACAATGAGCAGTTCTTC; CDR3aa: CASSVERGASYNEQFF
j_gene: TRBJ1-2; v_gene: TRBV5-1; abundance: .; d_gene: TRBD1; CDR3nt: TGCGCCAGCAGCTTCGCTTTCCAGGGACAGCAATATGGCTACACCTTC; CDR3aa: CASSFAFQGQQYGYTF
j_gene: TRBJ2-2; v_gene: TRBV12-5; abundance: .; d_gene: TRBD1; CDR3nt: TGTGCTAGTGGTCCAGGGACAGGGTCGAACACCGGGGAGCTGTTTTTT; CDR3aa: CASGPGTGSNTGELFF
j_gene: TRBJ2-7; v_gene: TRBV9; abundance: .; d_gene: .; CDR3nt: TGTGCCAGCAGCGTCCAGGGAAGCTCCTACGAGCAGTACTTC; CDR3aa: CASSVQGSSYEQYF
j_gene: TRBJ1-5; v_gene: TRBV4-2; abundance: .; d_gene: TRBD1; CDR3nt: TGTGCCAGCAGCCAAGAATCACAGGGGGAATATAGCAATCAGCCCCAGCATTTT; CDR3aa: CASSQESQGEYSNQPQHF
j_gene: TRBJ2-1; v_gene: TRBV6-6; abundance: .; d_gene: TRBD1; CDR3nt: TGTGCCAGCAGTCCAGGACAGGGGGCGTCAAATGAGCAGTTCTTC; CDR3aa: CASSPGQGASNEQFF
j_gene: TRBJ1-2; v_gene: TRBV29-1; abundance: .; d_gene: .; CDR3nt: TGCAGCGTAGGACAAGATTCCCTTATGGCTGGCTACACCTTC; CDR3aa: CSVGQDSLMAGYTF
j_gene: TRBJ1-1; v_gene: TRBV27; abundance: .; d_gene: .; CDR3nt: TGTGCCAGCGTTTTAAACACTGAAGCTTTCTTT; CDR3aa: CASVLNTEAFF
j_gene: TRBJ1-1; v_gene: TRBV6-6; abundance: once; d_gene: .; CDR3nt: TGTGCCAGCACCATCGGGGGGAACACTGAAGCTTTCTTT; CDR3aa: CASTIGGNTEAFF
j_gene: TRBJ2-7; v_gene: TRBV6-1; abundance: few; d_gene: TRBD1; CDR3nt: TGTGCCAGCAGTGAAGCCCTTACCTCCATACAGGGGGGCTACGAGCAGTACTTC; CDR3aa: CASSEALTSIQGGYEQYF
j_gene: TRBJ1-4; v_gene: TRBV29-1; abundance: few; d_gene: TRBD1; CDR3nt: TGCAGCGTTCAGTCGGGTGGGACAGTTGCTGAAAAACTGTTTTTT; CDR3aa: CSVQSGGTVAEKLFF
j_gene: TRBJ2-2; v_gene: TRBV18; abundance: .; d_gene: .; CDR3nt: TGTGCCAGCTCACCACGTGGAGGGGCCGGGGAGCTGTTTTTT; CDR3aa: CASSPRGGAGELFF
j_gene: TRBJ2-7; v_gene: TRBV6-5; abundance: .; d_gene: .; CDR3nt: TGTGCCAGCAGTACCGAACACGAGGGCGAGCAGTACTTC; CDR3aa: CASSTEHEGEQYF
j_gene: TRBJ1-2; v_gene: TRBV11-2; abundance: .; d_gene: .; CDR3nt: TGTGCCAGCAGCCCGCCGACACCTAACTATGGCTACACCTTC; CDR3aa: CASSPPTPNYGYTF
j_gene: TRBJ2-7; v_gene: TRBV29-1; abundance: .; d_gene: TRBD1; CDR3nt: TGCAGCGTTGAAGATCCTACAGGGGTGTACGAGCAGTACTTC; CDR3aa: CSVEDPTGVYEQYF
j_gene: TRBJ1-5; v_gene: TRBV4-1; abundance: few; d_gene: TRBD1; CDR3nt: TGCGCCAGCAGCCAATACTACCAGGGGGGTCAGCCCCAGCATTTT; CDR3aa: CASSQYYQGGQPQHF
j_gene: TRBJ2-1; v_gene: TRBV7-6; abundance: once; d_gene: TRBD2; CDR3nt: TGTGCCAGCAGCACACTAGCGGGGGGGCCAAGTGAGCAGTTCTTC; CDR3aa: CASSTLAGGPSEQFF
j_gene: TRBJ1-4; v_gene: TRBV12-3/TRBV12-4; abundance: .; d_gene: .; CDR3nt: TGTGCCAGCAGTCGCAGGAGGGAAAAACTGTTTTTT; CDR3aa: CASSRRREKLFF
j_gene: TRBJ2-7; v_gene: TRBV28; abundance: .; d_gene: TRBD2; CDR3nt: TGTGCCAGCTCTTCGGGGGGCTCCTACGAGCAGTACTTC; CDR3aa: CASSSGGSYEQYF
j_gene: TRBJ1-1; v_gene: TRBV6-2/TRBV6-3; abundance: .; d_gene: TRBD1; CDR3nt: TGTGCCAGCAGCCCTAAGGGACAGGGGATATTGAACACTGAAGCTTTCTTT; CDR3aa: CASSPKGQGILNTEAFF
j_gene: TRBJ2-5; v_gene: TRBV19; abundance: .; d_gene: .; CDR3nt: TGTGCCAGTAGTATAGCGACACCGACAGGCCAAGAGACCCAGTACTTC; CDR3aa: CASSIATPTGQETQYF
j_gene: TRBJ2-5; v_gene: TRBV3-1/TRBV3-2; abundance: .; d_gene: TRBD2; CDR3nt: TGTGCCAGCAAAACTAGCGGGGGGACAGAGACCCAGTACTTC; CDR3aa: CASKTSGGTETQYF
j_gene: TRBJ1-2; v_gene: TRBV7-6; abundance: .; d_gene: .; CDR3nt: TGTGCCAGCAGCTTAGCGCTGGAGGGCAGGTCTGGCTACACCTTC; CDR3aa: CASSLALEGRSGYTF
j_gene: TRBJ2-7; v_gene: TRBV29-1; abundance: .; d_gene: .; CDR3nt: TGCAGCGTGGACATAGCAGATGGGGAGCAGTACTTC; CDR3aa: CSVDIADGEQYF
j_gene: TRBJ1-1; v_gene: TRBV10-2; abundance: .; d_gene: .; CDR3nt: TGCGCCAGCAGTGAGTCCGCTGGCCTCATGAACACTGAAGCTTTCTTT; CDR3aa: CASSESAGLMNTEAFF
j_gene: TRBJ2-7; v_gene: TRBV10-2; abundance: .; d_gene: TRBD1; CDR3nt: TGCGCCAGCAATCCGGGACAGGGCTACGAGCAGTACTTC; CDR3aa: CASNPGQGYEQYF
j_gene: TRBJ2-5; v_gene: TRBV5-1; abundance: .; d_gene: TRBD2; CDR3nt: TGCGCCAGCAGCTTGGGAAGCGGGGGTGAAAAAGAGACCCAGTACTTC; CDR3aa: CASSLGSGGEKETQYF
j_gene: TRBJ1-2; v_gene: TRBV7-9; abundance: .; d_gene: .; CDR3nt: TGTGCCAGCAGCCCTCGGACAGTAAATGGCTACACCTTC; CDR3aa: CASSPRTVNGYTF
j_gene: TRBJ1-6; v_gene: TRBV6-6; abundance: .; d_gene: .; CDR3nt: TGTGCCAGCAGCCAGACAGTTAATAATTCACCCCTCCACTTT; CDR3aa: CASSQTVNNSPLHF
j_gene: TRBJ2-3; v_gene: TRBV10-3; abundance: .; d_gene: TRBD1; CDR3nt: TGTGCCATCAGTGACCAGGGACAGGGATCGGTGTATTTT; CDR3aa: CAISDQGQGSVYF
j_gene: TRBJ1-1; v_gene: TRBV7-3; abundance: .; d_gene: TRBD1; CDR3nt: TGTGCCAGCAGCCGACAGGGGAACACTGAAGCTTTCTTT; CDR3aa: CASSRQGNTEAFF
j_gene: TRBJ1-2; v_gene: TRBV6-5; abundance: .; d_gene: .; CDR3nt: TGTGCCAGCATGCAGGCCTCCTATGGCTACACCTTC; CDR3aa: CASMQASYGYTF
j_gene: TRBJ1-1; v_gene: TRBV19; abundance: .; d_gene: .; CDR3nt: TGTGCCAGTAGTGGGGCGTTGAACACTGAAGCTTTCTTT; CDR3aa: CASSGALNTEAFF
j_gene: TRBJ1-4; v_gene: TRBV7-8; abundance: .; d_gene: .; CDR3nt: TGTGCCAGCAGCTTACTCCTAGGGGATAATGAAAAACTGTTTTTT; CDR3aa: CASSLLLGDNEKLFF
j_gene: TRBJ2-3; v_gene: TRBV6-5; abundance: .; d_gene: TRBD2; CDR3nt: TGTGCCAGCAGTTCCAGCGGGAGGGCGGATACGCAGTATTTT; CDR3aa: CASSSSGRADTQYF
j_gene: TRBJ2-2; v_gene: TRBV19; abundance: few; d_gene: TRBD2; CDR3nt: TGTGCCACCGGGGGCGGGGCGGGGGGAAACACCGGGGAGCTGTTTTTT; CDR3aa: CATGGGAGGNTGELFF
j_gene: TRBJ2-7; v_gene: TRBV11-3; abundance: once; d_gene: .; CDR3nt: TGTGCCAGCAGCCAATTTCCGCAGACCTACGAGCAGTACTTC; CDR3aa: CASSQFPQTYEQYF
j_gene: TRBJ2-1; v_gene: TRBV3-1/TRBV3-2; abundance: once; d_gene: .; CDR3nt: TGTGCCACCAGACGGGACACTGGGATGAATGAGCAGTTCTTC; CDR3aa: CATRRDTGMNEQFF
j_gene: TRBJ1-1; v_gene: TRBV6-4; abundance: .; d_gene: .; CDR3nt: TGTGCCAGCAGCGTATCTGTGAACACTGAAGCTTTCTTT; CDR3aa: CASSVSVNTEAFF
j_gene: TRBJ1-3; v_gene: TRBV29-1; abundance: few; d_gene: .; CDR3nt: TGCAGCGTTGGTGGGCTGCTCGGAAACACCATATATTTT; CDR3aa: CSVGGLLGNTIYF
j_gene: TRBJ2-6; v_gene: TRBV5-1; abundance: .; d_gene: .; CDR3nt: TGCGCCAGCAGCGAAACAGGGCTCGGCTCTAGGGGGGCCAACGTCCTGACTTTC; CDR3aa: CASSETGLGSRGANVLTF
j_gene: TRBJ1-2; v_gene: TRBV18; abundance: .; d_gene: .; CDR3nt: TGTGCCAGCTCACCACTTACACCTGCTTTGGGCTACACCTTC; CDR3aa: CASSPLTPALGYTF
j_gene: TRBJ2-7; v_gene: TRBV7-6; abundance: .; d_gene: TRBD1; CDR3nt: TGTGCCAGCAGCTCCGTGACAGGGTCCTACGAGCAGTACTTC; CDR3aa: CASSSVTGSYEQYF